Below, 16 T cell receptor beta chains from the same sample are listed, as sequenced in a study of T cell responses to AZD1222 COVID-19 vaccine. Sequencing used immunoSEQ multiplex PCR; TCRdb keeps in-frame clones, though not all of them. This sample has 120,000 or so clones, with about 91% found just once. Sequenced here: peripheral blood, sampled on day 0 of AZD1222 vaccination. All receptors come from an adult in good health.

The V gene is TRBV7-2, the J gene TRBJ2-3; 9 bases match TRBD2. Germline V gene lookup returns CDR1 SGHTA and CDR2 FQGNSA. The ends lost 1 base at V and 5 bases at J; junction bases unmatched: 10. CDR3 length: 17 residues. CDR3: CASSLVRGGALGDTQYF. In nucleotides, the CDR3 is TGTGCCAGCAGCTTAGTCCGCGGGGGGGCCCTGGGAGATACGCAGTATTTT.

This chain links TRBV24-1 with TRBJ1-5; D uncertain. The CDR3 runs to 12 residues. Germline assignment: CDR1 KGHDR and CDR2 SFDVKD. The V end lost 4 bases, the J end lost 10 bases, and 10 bases lay between the germline ends. This chain's CDR3 is CATSDARSPQHF. The CDR3 DNA reads as TGTGCCACCAGTGACGCGCGGAGTCCCCAGCATTTT.

V and J are TRBV4-3 and TRBJ1-4; 8 bases are shared with TRBD1. The J segment lost 8 bases and the V segment lost 1 base, leaving 6 bases of the junction unmatched. The germline gives CDR1 LGHNA, CDR2 YSLEER. CDR3 size: 15 residues. The CDR3, as DNA: TGCGCCAGCAGCCAAGTAGGACAGGGACTAGAAAAACTGTTTTTT. Protein: CASSQVGQGLEKLFF.

This clone appeared a single time. The chain links TRBV28 to TRBJ1-2; TRBD1 might be the D (6 bases). Per germline, CDR1 MDHEN and CDR2 SYDVKM. Trimming shortened V by 6 bases and J by 4 bases, and 12 bases separated the two germline ends. This CDR3 region has 13 residues. This CDR3 is CASRLRDIYGYTF. CDR3 coding DNA: TGTGCCAGCAGACTCCGGGACATCTATGGCTACACCTTC.

The sample holds a few counts of this clone. This CDR3 is CASSQVSAPGTLYNEQFF. The CDR3 nucleotides read TGTGCCAGCAGCCAAGTCTCGGCCCCGGGTACTCTCTACAATGAGCAGTTCTTC. The chain combines TRBV4-2 with TRBJ2-1; D gene unclear. This CDR3 is 18 amino acids long. The germline CDR1 and CDR2 sequences are LGHNA and YNFKEQ. Trimming shortened V by 1 base and J by 3 bases, and 19 bases separated the two germline ends.

The V gene is TRBV27, the J gene TRBJ1-5, with a possible D match to TRBD1 (6 bases). CDR1 and CDR2 from the germline V gene are MNHEY and SMNVEV (reference sequence). Deletions cut 6 bases from V and 5 bases from J, with 17 bases between. This CDR3 contains 15 residues. The CDR3 region is CASRKGGMDDQPQHF. CDR3 DNA: TGTGCCAGCAGGAAGGGGGGGATGGATGATCAGCCCCAGCATTTT.

The table lists this clone with a count of one. The genes are TRBV6-1 and TRBJ1-1, with D tentatively TRBD1 (5 bases). The ends were cut back, 3 bases at V and 5 bases at J, with 16 bases in the middle. The CDR3 is 15 residues long. Germline CDR1 MNHNS, CDR2 SASEGT. The CDR3, as DNA: TGTGCCAGCAGTGATCGTCCCAGGGCACGAACTGAAGCTTTCTTT. It encodes CASSDRPRARTEAFF.

The V gene is TRBV21-1, the J gene TRBJ1-1. TRBV21-1 is a documented pseudogene. This CDR3 has 14 residues. CDR3 nucleotides: TGTGCCAGCAGCAAAGGGGGGGGTCGGACTGAAGCTTTCTTT. This gives the protein CASSKGGGRTEAFF.

The V call is TRBV9, the J call TRBJ2-1; TRBD2 agrees at 14 bases. Germline V gives CDR1 SGDLS, CDR2 YYNGEE. Trimming removed 5 bases from V and 4 bases from J; junction bases left unmatched: 8. The CDR3 totals 17 residues. Here the CDR3 reads CASSGAGLAGVYNEQFF. The CDR3 bases are TGTGCCAGCAGTGGGGCGGGACTAGCGGGGGTTTACAATGAGCAGTTCTTC.

The chain recombines TRBV19 with TRBJ2-2, with 13 bases fitting TRBD2. Per the germline V gene, CDR1 is LNHDA and CDR2 is SQIVND (reference sequence). The length of the CDR3 is 20 residues. After removal of 5 bases from V and 0 bases from J, the junction contained 12 bases not matched to a gene. The CDR3 is CASSARTSGGMGTNTGELFF. In nucleotides, the CDR3 is TGTGCCAGTAGTGCAAGGACTAGCGGGGGTATGGGGACGAACACCGGGGAGCTGTTTTTT.

This clone was counted a few times. This same CDR3 is encoded by further DNA sequences in the sample. The rearrangement uses TRBV7-2 and TRBJ2-7, with 9 bases aligning to TRBD1. CDR3 length: 15 amino acids. Germline V lookup: CDR1 SGHTA, CDR2 FQGNSA. The trim removed 2 bases at V and 2 bases at J, leaving 4 bases unmatched. The CDR3: CASSLPGQGPYEQYF. CDR3 DNA sequence: TGTGCCAGCAGCTTACCGGGACAGGGACCCTACGAGCAGTACTTC.

The chain has TRBV12-3 or TRBV12-4 and TRBJ1-2, with a possible D match to TRBD1 (5 bases). The CDR3 covers 13 residues. The V gene lost 6 bases and the J gene lost 2 bases, with 10 bases spanning the gap. The CDR3 sequence is CASSRRGNYGYTF. The CDR3 nucleotides read TGTGCCAGCAGCCGCCGGGGGAACTATGGCTACACCTTC.

This clone was found once. V gene TRBV2 combines with J gene TRBJ1-3; D gene unclear. Germline loops: CDR1 SNHLY, CDR2 FYNNEI. The CDR3 spans 13 residues. Deletions cut 6 bases from V and 1 base from J, with 7 bases between. This CDR3 is CASRGPSGNTIYF. CDR3 coding DNA: TGTGCCAGCAGGGGTCCATCTGGAAACACCATATATTTT.

This clone appeared once. The CDR3 DNA reads TGTGCCATCAGTGAGTTGATGGGGAGCACAGATACGCAGTATTTT. This codes for CAISELMGSTDTQYF. The chain links TRBV10-3 to TRBJ2-3; D ambiguous. CDR3 length: 15 amino acids. The ends were cut back, 1 base at V and 0 bases at J, with 8 bases in the middle. In germline, CDR1 is ENHRY, CDR2 SYGVKD.

This rearrangement joins TRBV2 to TRBJ1-1; no clear D gene. Trimming cost V 5 bases and J 1 base, with 8 bases left between them. The CDR3 is made up of 13 amino acids. Germline V gene lookup returns CDR1 SNHLY and CDR2 FYNNEI. CDR3 sequence reads: CASSPGENTEAFF. DNA for the CDR3: TGTGCCAGCAGTCCGGGCGAGAACACTGAAGCTTTCTTT.

V and J are TRBV2 and TRBJ2-7, with 9 nucleotides matching TRBD2. V shed 6 bases and J 7 bases; nucleotides not matched to a gene: 10. Germline V gives CDR1 SNHLY, CDR2 FYNNEI. The CDR3 contains 14 residues. Written as DNA, the CDR3 is TGTGCCAGCAGACCATTAGCGGGGGTTGGGGAGCAGTACTTC. Protein sequence: CASRPLAGVGEQYF.